This TCR beta chain was sequenced for a study of OX40 agonist ivuxolimab in advanced cancers. As for the study in general: The study treated patients with ivuxolimab, an agonistic anti-OX40 (CD134) antibody. Patients were treated with intravenous ivuxolimab, dosed at 0.01 to 10 mg/kg and infused every 2 weeks. Study outcomes and limitations: Also showing low normalized T-cell clonal expansion were some of the nonresponders. At 0.1-3.0 mg/kg, partial responders had clonal expansion among the lowest observed.

Details on this clone: Its antigen is undetermined.

Profiled with immunoSEQ multiplex PCR; TCRdb holds only in-frame clones, not every one. The sample holds fewer than 85,000 clones, 92% seen once. CDR1 and CDR2 from the germline V gene are ENHRY and SYGVKD. V was shortened by 0 bases and J by 5 bases, with 14 bases between the two germline ends. CDR3 length: 16 residues. The chain employs TRBV10-3 and TRBJ1-5; D not resolved. The receptor was derived from an adult with an advanced solid tumor such as melanoma, head and neck, liver or kidney cancer. The material was CD4+ or CD8+ T cells sorted from blood, obtained in a trial of the OX40 agonist ivuxolimab. As DNA, the CDR3 is TGTGCCATCAGTGAGTCCGTGGCTTCGAGGGATCAGCCCCAGCATTTT. Its protein product is CAISESVASRDQPQHF.